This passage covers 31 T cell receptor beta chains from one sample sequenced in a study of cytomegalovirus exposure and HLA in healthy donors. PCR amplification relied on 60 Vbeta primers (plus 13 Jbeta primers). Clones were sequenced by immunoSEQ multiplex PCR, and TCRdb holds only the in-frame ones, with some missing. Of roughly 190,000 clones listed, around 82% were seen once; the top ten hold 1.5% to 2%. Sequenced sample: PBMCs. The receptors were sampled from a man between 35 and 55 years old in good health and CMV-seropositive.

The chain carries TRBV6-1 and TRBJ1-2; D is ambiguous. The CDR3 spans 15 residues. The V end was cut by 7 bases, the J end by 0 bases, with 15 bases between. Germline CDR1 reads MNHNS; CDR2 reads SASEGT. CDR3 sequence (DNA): TGTGCCAGCACCGCCTGGAGCGCTACTAACTATGGCTACACCTTC. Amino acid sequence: CASTAWSATNYGYTF.

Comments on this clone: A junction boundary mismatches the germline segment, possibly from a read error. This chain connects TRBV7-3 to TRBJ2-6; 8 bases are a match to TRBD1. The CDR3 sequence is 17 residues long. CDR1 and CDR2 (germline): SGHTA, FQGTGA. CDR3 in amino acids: CASSLGQGAPGANGLTF. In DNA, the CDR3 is TGTGCCAGCAGCTTGGGGCAGGGGGCGCCTGGGGCCAACGGCCTGACTTTC.

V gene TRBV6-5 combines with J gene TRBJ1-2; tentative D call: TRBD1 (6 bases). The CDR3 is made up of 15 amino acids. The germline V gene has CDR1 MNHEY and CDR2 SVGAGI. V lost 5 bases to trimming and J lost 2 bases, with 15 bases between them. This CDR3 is CASSPTGGANYGYTF. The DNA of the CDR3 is TGTGCCAGCAGTCCCACGGGGGGGGCGAACTATGGCTACACCTTC.

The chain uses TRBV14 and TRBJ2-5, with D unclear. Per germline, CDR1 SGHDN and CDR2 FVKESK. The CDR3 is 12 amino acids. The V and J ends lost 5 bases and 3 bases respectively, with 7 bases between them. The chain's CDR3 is CASSFLEETQYF. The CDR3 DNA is TGTGCCAGCAGCTTCTTAGAAGAGACCCAGTACTTC.

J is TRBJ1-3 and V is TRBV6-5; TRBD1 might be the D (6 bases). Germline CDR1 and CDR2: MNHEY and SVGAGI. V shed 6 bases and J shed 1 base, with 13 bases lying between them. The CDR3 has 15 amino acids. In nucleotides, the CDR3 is TGTGCCAGCAGCTCGACAGGAAAATCTGGAAACACCATATATTTT. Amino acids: CASSSTGKSGNTIYF.

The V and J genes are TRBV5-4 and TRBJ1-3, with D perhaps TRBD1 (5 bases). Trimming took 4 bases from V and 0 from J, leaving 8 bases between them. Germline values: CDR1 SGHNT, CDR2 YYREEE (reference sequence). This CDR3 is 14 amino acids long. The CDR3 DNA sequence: TGTGCCAGCAGCGTCGACAGCTCTGGAAACACCATATATTTT. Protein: CASSVDSSGNTIYF.

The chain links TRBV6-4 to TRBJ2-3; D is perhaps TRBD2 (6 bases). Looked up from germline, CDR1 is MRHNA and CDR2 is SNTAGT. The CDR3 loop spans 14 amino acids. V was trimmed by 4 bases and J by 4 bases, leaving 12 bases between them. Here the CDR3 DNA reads TGTGCCAGCAGTGCCGAAAGCGGGTCAGATACGCAGTATTTT. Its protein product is CASSAESGSDTQYF.

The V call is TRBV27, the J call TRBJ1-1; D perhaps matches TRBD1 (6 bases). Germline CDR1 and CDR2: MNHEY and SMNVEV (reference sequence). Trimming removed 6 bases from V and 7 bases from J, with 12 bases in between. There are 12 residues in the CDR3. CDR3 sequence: CASRGQLHEAFF. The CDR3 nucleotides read TGTGCCAGCAGGGGACAACTTCATGAAGCTTTCTTT.

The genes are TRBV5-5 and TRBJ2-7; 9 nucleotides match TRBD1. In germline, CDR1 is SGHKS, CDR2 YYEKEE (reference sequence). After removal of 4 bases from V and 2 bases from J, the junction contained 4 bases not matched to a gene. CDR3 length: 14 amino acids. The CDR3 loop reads CASSEDRGAYEQYF. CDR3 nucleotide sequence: TGTGCCAGCAGCGAGGACAGGGGTGCCTACGAGCAGTACTTC. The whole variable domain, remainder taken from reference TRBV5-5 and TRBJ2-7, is DAGVTQSPTHLIKTRGQQVTLRCSPISGHKSVSWYQQVLGQGPQFIFQYYEKEERGRGNFPDRFSARQFPNYSSELNVNALLLGDSALYLCASSEDRGAYEQYFGPGTRLTVT.

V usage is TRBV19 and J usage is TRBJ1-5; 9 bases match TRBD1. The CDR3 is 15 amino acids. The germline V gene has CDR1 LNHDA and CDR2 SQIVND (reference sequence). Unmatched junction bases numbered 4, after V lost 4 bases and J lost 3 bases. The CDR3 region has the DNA TGTGCCAGTAGTAGCGGGACAGGGCCCAATCAGCCCCAGCATTTT. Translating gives CASSSGTGPNQPQHF.

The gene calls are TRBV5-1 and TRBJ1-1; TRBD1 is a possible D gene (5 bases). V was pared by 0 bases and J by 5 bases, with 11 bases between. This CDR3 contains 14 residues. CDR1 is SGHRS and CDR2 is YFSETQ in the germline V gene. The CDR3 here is CASSLAGGSTEAFF. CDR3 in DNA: TGCGCCAGCAGCTTGGCCGGGGGTTCGACTGAAGCTTTCTTT.

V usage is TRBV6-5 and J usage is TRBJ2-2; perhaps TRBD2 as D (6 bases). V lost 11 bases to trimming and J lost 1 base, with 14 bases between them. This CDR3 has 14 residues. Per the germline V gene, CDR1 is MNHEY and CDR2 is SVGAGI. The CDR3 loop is CASLGLENTGELFF. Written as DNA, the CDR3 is TGTGCCTCTCTGGGACTCGAGAACACCGGGGAGCTGTTTTTT.

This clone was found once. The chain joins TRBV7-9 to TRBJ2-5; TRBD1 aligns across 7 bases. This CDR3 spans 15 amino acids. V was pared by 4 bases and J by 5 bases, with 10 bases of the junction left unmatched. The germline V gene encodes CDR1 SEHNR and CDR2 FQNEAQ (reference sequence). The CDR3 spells CASSSTDRLGETQYF. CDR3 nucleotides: TGTGCCAGCAGCTCCACGGACAGGCTGGGCGAGACCCAGTACTTC. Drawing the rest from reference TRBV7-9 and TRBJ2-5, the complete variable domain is DTGVSQNPRHKITKRGQNVTFRCDPISEHNRLYWYRQTLGQGPEFLTYFQNEAQLEKSRLLSDRFSAERPKGSFSTLEIQRTEQGDSAMYLCASSSTDRLGETQYFGPGTRLLVL.

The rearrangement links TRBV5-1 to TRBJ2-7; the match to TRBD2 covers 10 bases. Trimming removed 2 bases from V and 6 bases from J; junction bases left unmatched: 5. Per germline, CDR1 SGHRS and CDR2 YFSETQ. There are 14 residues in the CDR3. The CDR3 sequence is CASSLEASGSEQYF. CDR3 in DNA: TGCGCCAGCAGCTTAGAGGCTAGCGGGAGCGAGCAGTACTTC.

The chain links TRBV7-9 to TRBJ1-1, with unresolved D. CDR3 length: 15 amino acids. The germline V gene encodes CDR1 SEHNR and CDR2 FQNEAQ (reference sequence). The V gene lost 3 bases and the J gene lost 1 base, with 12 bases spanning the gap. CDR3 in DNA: TGTGCCAGCAGCTTTTTATCGGGAGCGAACACTGAAGCTTTCTTT. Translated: CASSFLSGANTEAFF.

CDR3 region: CASRPSGTAYEQYF. The CDR3 nucleotides read TGTGCCAGCAGGCCTAGCGGGACTGCCTACGAGCAGTACTTC. The rearrangement uses TRBV6-6 and TRBJ2-7; 9 nucleotides agree with TRBD2. V dropped 6 bases and J dropped 2; count of bases not matched to a gene: 5. The germline CDR1 and CDR2 sequences are MNHNY and SVGAGI (reference sequence). This CDR3 has 14 amino acids.

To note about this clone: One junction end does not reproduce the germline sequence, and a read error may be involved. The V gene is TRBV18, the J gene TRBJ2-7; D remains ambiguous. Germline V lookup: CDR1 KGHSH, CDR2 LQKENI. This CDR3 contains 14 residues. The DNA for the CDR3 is TGTGCCAGCCCACCCTCGACTGGAACCTACGAGCAGTACTTC. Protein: CASPPSTGTYEQYF. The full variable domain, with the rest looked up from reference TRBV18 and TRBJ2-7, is NAGVMQNPRHLVRRRGQEARLRCSPMKGHSHVYWYRQLPEEGLKFMVYLQKENIIDESGMPKERFSAEFPKEGPSILRIQQVVRGDSAAYFCASPPSTGTYEQYFGPGTRLTVT.

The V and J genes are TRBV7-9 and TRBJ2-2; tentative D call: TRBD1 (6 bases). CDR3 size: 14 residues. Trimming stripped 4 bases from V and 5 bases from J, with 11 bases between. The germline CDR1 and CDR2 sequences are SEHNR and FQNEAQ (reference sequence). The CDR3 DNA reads TGTGCCAGCAGCTCGGACAGTAGGACCGGGGAGCTGTTTTTT. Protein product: CASSSDSRTGELFF.

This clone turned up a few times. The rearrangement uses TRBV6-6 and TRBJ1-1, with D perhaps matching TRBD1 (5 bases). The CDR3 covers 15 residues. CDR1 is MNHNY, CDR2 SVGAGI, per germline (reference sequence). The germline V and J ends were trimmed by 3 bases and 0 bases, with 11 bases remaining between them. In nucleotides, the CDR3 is TGTGCCAGCAGTTATGGGCAGGGAATGAACACTGAAGCTTTCTTT. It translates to CASSYGQGMNTEAFF.

CDR3 protein: CASSWGGSPTDTQYF. CDR3 sequence (DNA): TGCGCCAGCAGCTGGGGCGGGAGCCCCACAGATACGCAGTATTTT. The V call is TRBV5-1, the J call TRBJ2-3; 7 bases are a match to TRBD2. In germline, CDR1 is SGHRS, CDR2 YFSETQ. Trimming removed 3 bases from V and 2 bases from J; junction bases left unmatched: 6. The CDR3 covers 15 residues.

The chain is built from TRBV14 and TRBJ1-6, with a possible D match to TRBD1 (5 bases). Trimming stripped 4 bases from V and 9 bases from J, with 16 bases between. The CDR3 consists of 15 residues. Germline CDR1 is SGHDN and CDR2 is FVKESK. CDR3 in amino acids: CASSRWGGGSSPLHF. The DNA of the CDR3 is TGTGCCAGCAGCCGATGGGGCGGGGGGAGTTCACCCCTCCACTTT.

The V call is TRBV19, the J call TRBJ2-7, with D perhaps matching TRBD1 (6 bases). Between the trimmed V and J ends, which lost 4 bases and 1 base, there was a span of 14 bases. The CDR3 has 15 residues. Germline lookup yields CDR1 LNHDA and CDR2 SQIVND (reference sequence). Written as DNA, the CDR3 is TGTGCCAGTAGTACCCCGGGCAGGGGTTCCTACGAGCAGTACTTC. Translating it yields CASSTPGRGSYEQYF.

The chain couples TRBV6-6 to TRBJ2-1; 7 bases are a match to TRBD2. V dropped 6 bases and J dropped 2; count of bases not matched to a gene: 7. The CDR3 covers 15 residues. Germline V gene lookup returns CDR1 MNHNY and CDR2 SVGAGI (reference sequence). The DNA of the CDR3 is TGTGCCAGCAGCCTCAGCGGGGCCACCTACAATGAGCAGTTCTTC. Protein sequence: CASSLSGATYNEQFF.

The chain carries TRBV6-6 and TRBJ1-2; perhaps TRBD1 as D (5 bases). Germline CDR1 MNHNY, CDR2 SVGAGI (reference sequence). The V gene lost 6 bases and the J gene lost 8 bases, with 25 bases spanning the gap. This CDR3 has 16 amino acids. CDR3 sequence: CASRPPSGRNNEGYTF. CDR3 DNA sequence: TGTGCCAGCAGGCCCCCATCAGGGCGGAATAATGAAGGCTACACCTTC.

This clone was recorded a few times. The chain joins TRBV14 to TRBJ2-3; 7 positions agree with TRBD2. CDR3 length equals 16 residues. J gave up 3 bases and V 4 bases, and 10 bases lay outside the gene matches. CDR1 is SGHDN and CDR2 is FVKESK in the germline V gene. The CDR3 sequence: CASSLSGGKGTDTQYF. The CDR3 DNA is TGTGCCAGCAGCCTCTCGGGGGGAAAGGGAACAGATACGCAGTATTTT.

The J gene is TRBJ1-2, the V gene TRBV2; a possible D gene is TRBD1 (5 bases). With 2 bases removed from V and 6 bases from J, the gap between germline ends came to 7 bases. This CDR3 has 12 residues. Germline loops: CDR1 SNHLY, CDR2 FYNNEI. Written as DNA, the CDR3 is TGTGCCAGCAGTGAAATAGGGGATGGCTACACCTTC. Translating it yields CASSEIGDGYTF.

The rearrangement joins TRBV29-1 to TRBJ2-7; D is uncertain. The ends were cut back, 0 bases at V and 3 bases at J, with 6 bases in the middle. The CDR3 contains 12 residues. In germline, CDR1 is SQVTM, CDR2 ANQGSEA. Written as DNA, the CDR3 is TGCAGCGTTGAAGATTACAACTACGAGCAGTACTTC. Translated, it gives CSVEDYNYEQYF.

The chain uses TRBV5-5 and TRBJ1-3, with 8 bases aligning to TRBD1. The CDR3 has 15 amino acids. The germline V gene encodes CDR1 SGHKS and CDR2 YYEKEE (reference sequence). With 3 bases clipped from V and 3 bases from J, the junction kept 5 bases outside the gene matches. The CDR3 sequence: CASSSGQGGGNTIYF. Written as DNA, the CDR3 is TGTGCCAGCAGCTCCGGACAGGGAGGTGGAAACACCATATATTTT.

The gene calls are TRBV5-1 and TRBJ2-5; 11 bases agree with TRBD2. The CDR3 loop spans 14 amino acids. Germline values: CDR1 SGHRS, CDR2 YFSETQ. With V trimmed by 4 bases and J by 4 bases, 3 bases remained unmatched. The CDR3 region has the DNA TGCGCCAGCAGCGAAGGACTAGCGGGAGAGACCCAGTACTTC. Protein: CASSEGLAGETQYF.

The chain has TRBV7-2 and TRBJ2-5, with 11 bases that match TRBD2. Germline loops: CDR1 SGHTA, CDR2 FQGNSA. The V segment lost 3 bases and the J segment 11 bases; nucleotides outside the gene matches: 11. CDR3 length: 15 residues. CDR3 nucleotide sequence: TGTGCCAGCAGCTTGCGGCTAGCGGGAGGACATGCGCAGTACTTC. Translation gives CASSLRLAGGHAQYF.

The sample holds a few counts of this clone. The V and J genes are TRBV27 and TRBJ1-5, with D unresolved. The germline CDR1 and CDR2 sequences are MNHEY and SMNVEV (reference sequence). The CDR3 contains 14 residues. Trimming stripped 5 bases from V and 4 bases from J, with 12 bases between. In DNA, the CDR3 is TGTGCCAGCAGTGATTACAGACAAAATCAGCCCCAGCATTTT. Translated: CASSDYRQNQPQHF.